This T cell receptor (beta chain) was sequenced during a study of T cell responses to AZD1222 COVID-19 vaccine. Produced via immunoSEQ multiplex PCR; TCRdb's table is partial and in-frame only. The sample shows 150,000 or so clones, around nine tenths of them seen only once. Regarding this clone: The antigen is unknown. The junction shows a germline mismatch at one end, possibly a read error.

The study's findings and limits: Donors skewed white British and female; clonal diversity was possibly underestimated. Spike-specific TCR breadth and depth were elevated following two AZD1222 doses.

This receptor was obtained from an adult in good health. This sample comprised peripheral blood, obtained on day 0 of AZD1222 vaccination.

CDR3 sequence reads: CASRQEEGGHYEQYF. The CDR3 nucleotides are TGTGCCAGCAGGCAAGAGGAAGGGGGGCACTACGAGCAGTACTTC. The rearrangement uses TRBV4-2 and TRBJ2-7; D tentatively reads TRBD1 or TRBD2 (6 bases each). The V gene's germline CDR1 is LGHNA and CDR2 YNFKEQ. There are 15 residues in the CDR3.